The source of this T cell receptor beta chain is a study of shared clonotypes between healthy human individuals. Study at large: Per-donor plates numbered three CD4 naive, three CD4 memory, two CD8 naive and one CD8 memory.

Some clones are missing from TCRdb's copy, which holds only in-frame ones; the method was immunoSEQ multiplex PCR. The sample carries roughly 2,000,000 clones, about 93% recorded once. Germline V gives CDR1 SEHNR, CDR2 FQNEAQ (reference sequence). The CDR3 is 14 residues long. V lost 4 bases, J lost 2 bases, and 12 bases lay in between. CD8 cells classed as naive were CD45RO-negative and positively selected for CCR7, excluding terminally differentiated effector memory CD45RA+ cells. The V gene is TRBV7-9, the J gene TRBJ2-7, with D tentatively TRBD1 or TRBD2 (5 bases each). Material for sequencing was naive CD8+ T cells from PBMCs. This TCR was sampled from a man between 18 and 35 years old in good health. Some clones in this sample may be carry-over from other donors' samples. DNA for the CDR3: TGTGCCAGCAGCTCCCGGGACCATCCCTACGAGCAGTACTTC. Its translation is CASSSRDHPYEQYF.